The clone carrying this T cell receptor (beta chain) has a handful of counts. The antigen is undetermined. The sample contains more than one DNA sequence encoding this CDR3. This sample is part of a study of cytotoxic CD8 clonotypes in ibrutinib-treated CLL. Whole-study context: Response samples came after a median about 11 months of treatment, range 6 to 36.

Per the germline V gene, CDR1 is SEHNR and CDR2 is FQNEAQ (reference sequence). The CDR3 is 13 residues long. V was clipped by 2 bases and J by 2 bases, with 4 bases between them. Study-level findings and limits: Rare overall, public clonotypes shrank or held steady under therapy.

Assay used: immunoSEQ multiplex PCR; TCRdb lists only in-frame clones, some missing. The repertoire holds some 200,000 clones, with about three quarters as singletons. The material sequenced was PBMCs, taken after 12 months of ibrutinib treatment. The sequence was collected from a human donor with chronic lymphocytic leukemia. The V and J genes are TRBV7-9 and TRBJ1-5; D unresolved. CDR3 in amino acids: CASSLQGNQPQHF. CDR3 DNA sequence: TGTGCCAGCAGCTTACAGGGCAATCAGCCCCAGCATTTT.